A selection of T cell receptor beta chains follows, all from one sample in a study of shared clonotypes between healthy human individuals. Generated by immunoSEQ multiplex PCR, the TCRdb table keeps only in-frame clones and is missing some. The sample lists hundreds of thousands of clones, roughly 78% occurring once. The material sequenced was memory CD4+ T cells sorted from blood. The receptors stem from a woman under 40 in good health. Each CDR3 is given with its conserved first and last residue. Fields, in order: clone size, J gene, D gene, V gene, CDR3 DNA, CDR3 protein. D genes are given only for firm matches. Size values are once, few and many counts, or a class for expanded clones, and some rows have none.

. | TRBJ2-7 | . | TRBV6-1 | TGTGCCAGCAGTGAGCCCCTCTCCAGGGAGCAGTACTTC | CASSEPLSREQYF
. | TRBJ2-3 | . | TRBV5-4 | TGTGCCAGCAGCTCACAAGGGGCCTCAGATACGCAGTATTTT | CASSSQGASDTQYF
. | TRBJ2-7 | TRBD1 | TRBV7-9 | TGTGCCAGCAGCTTAGGGACAGGGGGCCGTCGTATGGAGCAGTACTTC | CASSLGTGGRRMEQYF
. | TRBJ1-2 | TRBD1 | TRBV13 | TGTGCCAGCAGCCCCGGGACAGCCACAACTTACTATGGCTACACCTTC | CASSPGTATTYYGYTF
. | TRBJ1-2 | TRBD1 | TRBV25-1 | TGTGCCAGCAGCCGACAGGGGGCAAACTATGGCTACACCTTC | CASSRQGANYGYTF
. | TRBJ1-3 | TRBD1 | TRBV29-1 | TGCAGCGTAGAGACAGGGAGTGGTGGAAACACCATATATTTT | CSVETGSGGNTIYF
. | TRBJ1-4 | TRBD1 | TRBV6-6 | TGTGCCAGCACTCCCCGACAGGGCTCGTCCGAAAAACTGTTTTTT | CASTPRQGSSEKLFF
few | TRBJ2-7 | . | TRBV6-6 | TGTGCCAGCAGTTCCACTCGGGACCAGAGGGGGAGCGAGCAGTACTTC | CASSSTRDQRGSEQYF
. | TRBJ2-7 | . | TRBV28 | TGTGCCGTAGGGGGGCCTAGTGACGAGCAGTACTTC | CAVGGPSDEQYF
. | TRBJ2-7 | . | TRBV5-1 | TGCGCCAGCAGCGTCGACAGGACGAGCACCTACGAGCAGTACTTC | CASSVDRTSTYEQYF
. | TRBJ1-2 | . | TRBV5-4 | TGTGCCAGCAGCACCCCGCCAGACAGGAAAGCTCATGGCTACACCTTC | CASSTPPDRKAHGYTF
. | TRBJ2-3 | . | TRBV7-6 | TGTGCCAGCAGCCCTACGGGGCGAGGGGGCGCGGGGACAGATACGCAGTATTTT | CASSPTGRGGAGTDTQYF
. | TRBJ1-2 | . | TRBV28 | TGTGCCAGCAGTTTATCCGGGGCGCTCACCTATGGCTACACCTTC | CASSLSGALTYGYTF
. | TRBJ2-7 | TRBD1 | TRBV9 | TGTGCCAGCAGCGGAGACAGGGGGCCGTACGAGCAGTACTTC | CASSGDRGPYEQYF
few | TRBJ2-1 | . | TRBV6-1 | TGTGCCAGCAGTGAAGCCGATAGCGCGAGCAATGAGCAGTTCTTC | CASSEADSASNEQFF
. | TRBJ2-6 | . | TRBV18 | TGTGCCAGCTCACGTGAGCAAAGCTCTGGGGCCAACGTCCTGACTTTC | CASSREQSSGANVLTF
. | TRBJ1-1 | . | TRBV6-5 | TGTGCCAGCAGCGACAACCAGGGGAACACTGAAGCTTTCTTT | CASSDNQGNTEAFF
few | TRBJ2-2 | . | TRBV19 | TGTGCCAGTACGGACTCCGGGGAGCTGTTTTTT | CASTDSGELFF
. | TRBJ2-7 | . | TRBV28 | TGTGCCAGCAGAGATAGCAGGGGATGGGGCTACGAGCAGTACTTC | CASRDSRGWGYEQYF
. | TRBJ2-3 | TRBD1 | TRBV10-2 | TGCGCCAGCAGCCGACAGGGGAAAGCCACAGATACGCAGTATTTT | CASSRQGKATDTQYF
. | TRBJ1-2 | . | TRBV27 | TGTGCCAGCAGGTCTCCCTTACAGCCGGATGGCTACACCTTC | CASRSPLQPDGYTF
. | TRBJ2-7 | . | TRBV6-4 | TGTGCCAGCAGACGGACTAAAAGGTACGAGCAGTACTTC | CASRRTKRYEQYF
many | TRBJ1-4 | . | TRBV4-1 | TGCGCCAGCAGCCAAGATGGACGTCTGAATGAAAAACTGTTTTTT | CASSQDGRLNEKLFF
. | TRBJ2-2 | . | TRBV5-8 | TGTGCCAGCAGCTCCAGAAACACCGGGGAGCTGTTTTTT | CASSSRNTGELFF
once | TRBJ2-7 | TRBD2 | TRBV18 | TGTGCCAGCTCACGCCGCGGGAGGCCCTACGAGCAGTACTTC | CASSRRGRPYEQYF
. | TRBJ2-2 | . | TRBV18 | TGTGCCAGCTCACTTCGATCCGGGGAGCTGTTTTTT | CASSLRSGELFF
once | TRBJ1-5 | . | TRBV19 | TGTGCCAGTAGTATAAGCGCCCGCCGATATAGCAATCAGCCCCAGCATTTT | CASSISARRYSNQPQHF
. | TRBJ2-7 | TRBD1 | TRBV11-2 | TGTGCCAGCAGCCTAGGGGACAGCTCCTACGAGCAGTACTTC | CASSLGDSSYEQYF
. | TRBJ2-7 | . | TRBV10-3 | TGTGCCATCAGTGAGCCCCAAAGGGTTACTTACGAGCAGTACTTC | CAISEPQRVTYEQYF
. | TRBJ1-3 | . | TRBV28 | TGTGCCAGCAGTTTAGTAGTCGACAGAGATAGCTCTGGAAACACCATATATTTT | CASSLVVDRDSSGNTIYF
. | TRBJ2-7 | TRBD2 | TRBV6-5 | TGTGCCAGCAGTCTACTAGCGATTACCTCCTACGAGCAGTACTTC | CASSLLAITSYEQYF
. | TRBJ2-7 | . | TRBV27 | TGTGCCAGCAGGGTTCGGGGCCACTCCTACGAGCAGTACTTC | CASRVRGHSYEQYF
many | TRBJ2-1 | TRBD1 | TRBV11-2 | TGTGCCAGCAGCTGGACCGGGACAGGGAGTTCTAATGAGCAGTTCTTC | CASSWTGTGSSNEQFF
. | TRBJ1-1 | . | TRBV14 | TGTGCCAGCAGCCAAAATGAGGACACTGAAGCTTTCTTT | CASSQNEDTEAFF
. | TRBJ2-1 | TRBD2 | TRBV18 | TGTGCCAGCTCACTGTCCGGGACTAGCGGAAACAATGAGCAGTTCTTC | CASSLSGTSGNNEQFF
. | TRBJ1-1 | . | TRBV5-6 | TGTGCCAGCAGCCAACAGGCTGAAGCTTTCTTT | CASSQQAEAFF
. | TRBJ1-4 | . | TRBV19 | TGTGCCAGTAGTATGAGGACAGATGAAAAACTGTTTTTT | CASSMRTDEKLFF
. | TRBJ2-2 | TRBD2 | TRBV19 | TGTGCCAGTAGTATCCCTCAGCGGGGAGGGTCGAACACCGGGGAGCTGTTTTTT | CASSIPQRGGSNTGELFF
. | TRBJ1-1 | . | TRBV25-1 | TGTGCCAGCAGGAGAAACACTGAAGCTTTCTTT | CASRRNTEAFF
. | TRBJ1-2 | TRBD1 | TRBV28 | TGTGCCAGCAGGTCTCCGGGACAGGATGGCTACACCTTC | CASRSPGQDGYTF
. | TRBJ2-7 | . | TRBV6-6 | TGTGCCAGCAAAAGGACTCGGCAGGGGTCCGACGAGCAGTACTTC | CASKRTRQGSDEQYF
. | TRBJ2-3 | . | TRBV30 | TGTGCCTGGGAAACGACCGGCACAGATACGCAGTATTTT | CAWETTGTDTQYF
many | TRBJ2-1 | TRBD1 | TRBV27 | TGTGCCAGCAGTGCCCCTCAGGGGGCGCGGGATGAGCAGTTCTTC | CASSAPQGARDEQFF
. | TRBJ1-1 | . | TRBV6-4 | TGTGCCAGCAGCCCCCGGCCTGAGGGCGCTGAAGCTTTCTTT | CASSPRPEGAEAFF
. | TRBJ2-5 | . | TRBV30 | TGTGCCTGGCGGGTGGTAGGCCAAGAGACCCAGTACTTC | CAWRVVGQETQYF
. | TRBJ1-2 | . | TRBV11-2 | TGTGCCAGCAGCTTAGTTCGGTTTAACTATGGCTACACCTTC | CASSLVRFNYGYTF
. | TRBJ2-7 | TRBD1 | TRBV30 | TGTGCCTGGAGCATGGGACAGGGGTGGTCCTACGAGCAGTACTTC | CAWSMGQGWSYEQYF
. | TRBJ2-1 | . | TRBV7-7 | TGTGCCAGCAGTCGGACAGCATACAATGAGCAGTTCTTC | CASSRTAYNEQFF
. | TRBJ2-6 | . | TRBV27 | TGTGCCAGCAGTCCCAACAGGTCTGGGGCCAACGTCCTGACTTTC | CASSPNRSGANVLTF
. | TRBJ1-3 | . | TRBV7-9 | TGTGCCAGCAGCTCCAGGGGTTTGTCTGGAAACACCATATATTTT | CASSSRGLSGNTIYF
once | TRBJ2-5 | . | TRBV29-1 | TGCAGCGGGGGGGACGGTGAAGAGACCCAGTACTTC | CSGGDGEETQYF
. | TRBJ2-7 | . | TRBV6-1 | TGTGCCAGTCGCACCAAGCGGGACGAGCAGTACTTC | CASRTKRDEQYF
many | TRBJ1-2 | . | TRBV2 | TGTGCCAGCAGTGCCTTCACAGCTACTCCTGGCTACACCTTC | CASSAFTATPGYTF
. | TRBJ2-3 | TRBD2 | TRBV25-1 | TGTGCCAGCAGTGAAAGGACTAGCGGGAGCTCTAGCACAGATACGCAGTATTTT | CASSERTSGSSSTDTQYF